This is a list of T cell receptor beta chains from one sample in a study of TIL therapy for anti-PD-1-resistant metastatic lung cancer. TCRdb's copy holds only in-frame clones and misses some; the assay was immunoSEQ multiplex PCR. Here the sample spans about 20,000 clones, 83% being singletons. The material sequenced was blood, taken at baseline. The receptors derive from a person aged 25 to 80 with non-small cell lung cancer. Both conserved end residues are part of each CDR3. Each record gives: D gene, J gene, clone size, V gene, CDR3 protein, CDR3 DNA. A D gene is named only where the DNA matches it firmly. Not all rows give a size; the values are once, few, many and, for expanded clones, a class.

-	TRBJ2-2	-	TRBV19	CASRKLDSLYTGELFF	TGTGCCAGTAGGAAACTAGACTCCCTTTACACCGGGGAGCTGTTTTTT
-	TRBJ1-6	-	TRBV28	CASSSPSGLNSPLHF	TGTGCCAGCAGTTCCCCCTCGGGGCTTAATTCACCCCTCCACTTT
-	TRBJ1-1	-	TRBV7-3	CASSLGGSVTEAFF	TGTGCCAGCAGCTTAGGGGGGAGCGTGACTGAAGCTTTCTTT
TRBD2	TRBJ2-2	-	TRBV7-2	CASSSGGPSTGELFF	TGTGCCAGCTCCTCGGGGGGGCCGAGCACCGGGGAGCTGTTTTTT
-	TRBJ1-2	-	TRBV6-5	CASSYRGAGDYGYTF	TGTGCCAGCAGTTACAGGGGGGCAGGCGACTATGGCTACACCTTC
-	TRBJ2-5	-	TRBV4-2	CASSQDWASEGAETQYF	TGTGCCAGCAGCCAAGATTGGGCTAGCGAGGGGGCGGAGACCCAGTACTTC
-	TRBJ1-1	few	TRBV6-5	CASSYRLNTEAFF	TGTGCCAGCAGTTACAGACTGAACACTGAAGCTTTCTTT
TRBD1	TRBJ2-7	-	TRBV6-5	CASIDRDRSYEQYF	TGTGCCAGCATTGACAGGGATCGGTCCTACGAGCAGTACTTC
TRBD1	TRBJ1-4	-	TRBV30	CAWSVGRGREKLFF	TGTGCCTGGAGTGTAGGCAGGGGGCGTGAAAAACTGTTTTTT
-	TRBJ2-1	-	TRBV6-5	CASRSLEYNEQFF	TGTGCCAGCAGATCCCTTGAATACAATGAGCAGTTCTTC
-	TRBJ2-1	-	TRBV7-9	CASSLVRDPYNEQFF	TGTGCCAGCAGCTTAGTCCGGGACCCTTACAATGAGCAGTTCTTC
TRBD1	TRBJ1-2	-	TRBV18	CASSITGGYGYTF	TGTGCCAGCTCAATAACAGGGGGATATGGCTACACCTTC
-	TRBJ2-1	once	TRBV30	CAWNRNEQFF	TGTGCCTGGAACCGGAATGAGCAGTTCTTC
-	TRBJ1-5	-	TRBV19	CASSSSRLGDRNQPQHF	TGTGCCAGTAGTTCATCCCGCCTTGGTGATCGCAATCAGCCCCAGCATTTT
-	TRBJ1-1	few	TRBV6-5	CASSSNAQGVEAFF	TGTGCCAGCAGTTCCAACGCACAGGGTGTTGAAGCTTTCTTT
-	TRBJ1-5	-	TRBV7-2	CASSLAVARSNQPQHF	TGTGCCAGCAGCTTAGCGGTCGCTCGTAGCAATCAGCCCCAGCATTTT
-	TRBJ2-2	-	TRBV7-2	CASSLAYRGGGELFF	TGTGCCAGCAGCTTAGCTTACAGGGGGGGCGGGGAGCTGTTTTTT
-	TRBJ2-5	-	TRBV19	CASSIARDETQYF	TGTGCCAGTAGTATAGCGAGGGACGAGACCCAGTACTTC
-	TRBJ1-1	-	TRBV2	CASSESGPLTEAFF	TGTGCCAGCAGTGAATCAGGCCCCCTCACTGAAGCTTTCTTT
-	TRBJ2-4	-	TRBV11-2	CASSQYGVSKNIQYF	TGTGCCAGCAGCCAATACGGGGTCAGCAAAAACATTCAGTACTTC
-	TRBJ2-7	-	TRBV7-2	CASSPPPGEYEQYF	TGTGCCAGCAGCCCGCCCCCCGGAGAATACGAGCAGTACTTC
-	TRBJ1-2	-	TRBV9	CASSRMSTEIYGYTF	TGTGCCAGCAGCCGGATGTCGACAGAGATATATGGCTACACCTTC
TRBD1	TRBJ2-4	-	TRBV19	CASSGTGFVTKNIQYF	TGTGCCAGTAGTGGGACAGGGTTCGTGACCAAAAACATTCAGTACTTC
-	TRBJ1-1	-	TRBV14	CASSQGEKNTEAFF	TGTGCCAGCAGCCAAGGGGAAAAGAACACTGAAGCTTTCTTT
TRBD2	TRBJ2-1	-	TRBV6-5	CASSYVGGSNNEQFF	TGTGCCAGCAGTTACGTGGGGGGGTCTAACAATGAGCAGTTCTTC
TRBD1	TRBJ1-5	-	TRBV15	CATSSRQGSNQPQHF	TGTGCCACCAGCTCCCGACAGGGTAGCAATCAGCCCCAGCATTTT
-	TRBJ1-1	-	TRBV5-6	CASSLVGGADMNTEAFF	TGTGCCAGCAGCTTGGTAGGGGGGGCCGACATGAACACTGAAGCTTTCTTT
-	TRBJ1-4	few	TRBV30	CADIWMGHAKLFF	TGTGCCGACATATGGATGGGACACGCGAAACTGTTTTTT
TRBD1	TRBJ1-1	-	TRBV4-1	CASSLAQGVRLNTEAFF	TGCGCCAGCAGCCTAGCACAGGGGGTAAGGTTGAACACTGAAGCTTTCTTT
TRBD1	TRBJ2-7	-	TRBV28	CASSPTGAGSYEQYF	TGTGCCAGCAGTCCGACAGGGGCGGGCTCCTACGAGCAGTACTTC
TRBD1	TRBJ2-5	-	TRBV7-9	CASSTGQGKETQYF	TGTGCCAGCAGCACAGGACAGGGTAAAGAGACCCAGTACTTC
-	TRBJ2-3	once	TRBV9	CASSGSGTSTDTQYF	TGTGCCAGCAGCGGATCAGGGACTAGCACAGATACGCAGTATTTT
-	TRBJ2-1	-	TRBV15	CATSRGGMSSYNEQFF	TGTGCCACCAGCAGAGGGGGTATGAGCTCCTACAATGAGCAGTTCTTC
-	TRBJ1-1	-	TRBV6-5	CASSYPGRGAFF	TGTGCCAGCAGTTACCCCGGGAGGGGGGCTTTCTTT
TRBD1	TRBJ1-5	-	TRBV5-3	CARSLAKGLDRGHSNQPQHF	TGTGCCAGAAGCTTGGCAAAAGGCCTGGACAGGGGGCACAGCAATCAGCCCCAGCATTTT
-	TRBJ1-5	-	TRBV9	CASSLGGQGEQPQHF	TGTGCCAGCAGCCTTGGGGGCCAGGGAGAACAGCCCCAGCATTTT